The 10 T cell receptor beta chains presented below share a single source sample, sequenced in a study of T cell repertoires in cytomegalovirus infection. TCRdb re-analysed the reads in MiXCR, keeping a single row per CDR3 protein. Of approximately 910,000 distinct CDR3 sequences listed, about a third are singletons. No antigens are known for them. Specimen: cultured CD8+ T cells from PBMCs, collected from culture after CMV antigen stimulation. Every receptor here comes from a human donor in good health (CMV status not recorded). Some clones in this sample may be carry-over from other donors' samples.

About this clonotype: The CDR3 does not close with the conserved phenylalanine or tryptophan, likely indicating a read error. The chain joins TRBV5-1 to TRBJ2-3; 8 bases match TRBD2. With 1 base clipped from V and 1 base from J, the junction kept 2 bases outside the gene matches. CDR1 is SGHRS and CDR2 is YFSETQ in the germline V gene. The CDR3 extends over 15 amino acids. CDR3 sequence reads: CASSLKLAGTDTQYC. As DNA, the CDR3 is TGCGCCAGCAGCTTGAAACTAGCGGGCACAGATACGCAGTATTGT.

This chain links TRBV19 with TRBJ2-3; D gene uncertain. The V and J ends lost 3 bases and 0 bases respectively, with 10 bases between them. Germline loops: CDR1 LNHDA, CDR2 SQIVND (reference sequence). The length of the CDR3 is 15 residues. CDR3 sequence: CASSIFWRSTDTQYF. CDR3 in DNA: TGTGCCAGTAGTATTTTTTGGCGGAGCACAGATACGCAGTATTTT.

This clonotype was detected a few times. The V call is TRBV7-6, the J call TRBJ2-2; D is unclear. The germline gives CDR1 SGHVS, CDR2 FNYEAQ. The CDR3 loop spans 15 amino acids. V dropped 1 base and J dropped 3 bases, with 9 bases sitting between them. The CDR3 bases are TGTGCCAGCAGCTTAGGGGATTTCTACACCGGGGAGCTGTTTTTT. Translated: CASSLGDFYTGELFF.

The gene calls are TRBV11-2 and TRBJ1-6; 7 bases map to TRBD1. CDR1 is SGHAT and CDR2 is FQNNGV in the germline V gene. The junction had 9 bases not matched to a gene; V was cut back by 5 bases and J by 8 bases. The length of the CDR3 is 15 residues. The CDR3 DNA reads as TGTGCCAGCAGCCTATCCGAGACAGGGTATTCACCCCTCCACTTT. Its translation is CASSLSETGYSPLHF.

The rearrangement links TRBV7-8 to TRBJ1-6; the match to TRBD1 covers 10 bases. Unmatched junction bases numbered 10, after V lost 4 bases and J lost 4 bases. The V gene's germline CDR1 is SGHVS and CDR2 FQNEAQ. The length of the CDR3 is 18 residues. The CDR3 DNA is TGTGCCAGCAGCTCCGACCCTGACAGGGGGCGTTATAATTCACCCCTCCACTTT. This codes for CASSSDPDRGRYNSPLHF.

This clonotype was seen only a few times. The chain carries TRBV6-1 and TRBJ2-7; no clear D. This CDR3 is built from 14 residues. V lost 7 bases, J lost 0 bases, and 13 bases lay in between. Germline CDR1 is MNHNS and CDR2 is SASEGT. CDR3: CASTSPYYSYEQYF. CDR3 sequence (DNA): TGTGCCAGCACTAGTCCTTACTACTCCTACGAGCAGTACTTC.

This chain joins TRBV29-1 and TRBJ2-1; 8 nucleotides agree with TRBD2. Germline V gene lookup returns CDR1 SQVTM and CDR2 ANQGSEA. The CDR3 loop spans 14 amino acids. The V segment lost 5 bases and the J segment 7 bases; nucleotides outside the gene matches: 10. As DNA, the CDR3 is TGCAGCGTTCCCCGGGGGGGCCCTTATAATGAGCAGTTCTTC. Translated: CSVPRGGPYNEQFF.

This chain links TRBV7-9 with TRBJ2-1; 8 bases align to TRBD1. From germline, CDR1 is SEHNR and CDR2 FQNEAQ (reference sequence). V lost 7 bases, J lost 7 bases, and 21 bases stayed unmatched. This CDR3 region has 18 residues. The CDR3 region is CASTLSRSRTGSNNEQFF. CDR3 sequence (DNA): TGTGCCAGCACCCTCTCTAGGTCCAGGACAGGGAGTAATAATGAGCAGTTCTTC.

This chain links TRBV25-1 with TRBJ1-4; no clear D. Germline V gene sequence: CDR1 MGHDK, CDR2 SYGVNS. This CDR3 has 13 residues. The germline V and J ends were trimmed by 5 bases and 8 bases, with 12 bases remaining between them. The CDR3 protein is CASSFNAEEKLFF. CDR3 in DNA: TGTGCCAGCAGTTTCAACGCCGAGGAAAAACTGTTTTTT.

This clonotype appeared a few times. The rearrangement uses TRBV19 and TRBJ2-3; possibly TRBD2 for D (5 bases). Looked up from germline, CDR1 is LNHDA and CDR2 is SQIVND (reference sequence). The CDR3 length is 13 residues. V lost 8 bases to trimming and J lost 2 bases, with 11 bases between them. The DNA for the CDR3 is TGTGCCAGTGCCCGGGATAACACAGATACGCAGTATTTT. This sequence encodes CASARDNTDTQYF.